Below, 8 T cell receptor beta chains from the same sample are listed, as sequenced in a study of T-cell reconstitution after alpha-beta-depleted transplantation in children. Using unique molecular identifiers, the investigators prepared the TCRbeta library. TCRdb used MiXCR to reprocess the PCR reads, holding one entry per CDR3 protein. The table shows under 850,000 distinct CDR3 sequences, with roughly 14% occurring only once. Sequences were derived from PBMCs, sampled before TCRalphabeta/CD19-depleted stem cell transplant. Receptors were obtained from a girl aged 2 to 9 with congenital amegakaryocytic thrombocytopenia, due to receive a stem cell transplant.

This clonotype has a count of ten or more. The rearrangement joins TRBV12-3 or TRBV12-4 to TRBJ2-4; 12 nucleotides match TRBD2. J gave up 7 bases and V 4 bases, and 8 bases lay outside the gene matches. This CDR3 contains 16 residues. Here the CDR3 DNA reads TGTGCCAGCAGTTACGGACTAGCGGGATTGGAGAACATTCAGTACTTC. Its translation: CASSYGLAGLENIQYF.

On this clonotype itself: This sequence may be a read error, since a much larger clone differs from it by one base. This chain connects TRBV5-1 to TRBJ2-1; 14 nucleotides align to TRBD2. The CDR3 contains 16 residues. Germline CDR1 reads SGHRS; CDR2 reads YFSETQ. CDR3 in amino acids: CASSYPGLAGVNEQSF. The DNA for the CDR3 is TGCGCCAGCAGTTATCCGGGACTAGCGGGAGTTAATGAGCAGTCCTTC. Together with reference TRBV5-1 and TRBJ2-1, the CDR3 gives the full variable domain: KAGVTQTPRYLIKTRGQQVTLSCSPISGHRSVSWYQQTPGQGLQFLFEYFSETQRNKGNFPGRFSGRQFSNSRSEMNVSTLELGDSALYLCASSYPGLAGVNEQSFGPGTRLTVL.

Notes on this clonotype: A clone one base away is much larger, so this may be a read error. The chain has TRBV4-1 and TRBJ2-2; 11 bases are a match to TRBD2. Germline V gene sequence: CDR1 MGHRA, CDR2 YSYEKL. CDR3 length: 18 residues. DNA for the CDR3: TGCGCCCGCAGCCTAGAAAATTTAGCGGGAGGGCAGGACGGGGAGCTGTTTTTT. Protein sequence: CARSLENLAGGQDGELFF.

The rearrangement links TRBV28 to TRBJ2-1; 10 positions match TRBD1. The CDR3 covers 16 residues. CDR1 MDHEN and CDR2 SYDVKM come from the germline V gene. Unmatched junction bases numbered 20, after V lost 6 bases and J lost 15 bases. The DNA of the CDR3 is TGTGCCAGCAGCCCCTCTCCGGGACAGGGGATCAACGTGCTGTTCTTC. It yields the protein CASSPSPGQGINVLFF.

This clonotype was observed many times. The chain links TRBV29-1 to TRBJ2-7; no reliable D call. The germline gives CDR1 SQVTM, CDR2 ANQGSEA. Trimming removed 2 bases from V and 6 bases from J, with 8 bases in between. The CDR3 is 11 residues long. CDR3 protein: CSVESDFEQYF. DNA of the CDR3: TGCAGCGTTGAATCGGATTTCGAGCAGTACTTC.

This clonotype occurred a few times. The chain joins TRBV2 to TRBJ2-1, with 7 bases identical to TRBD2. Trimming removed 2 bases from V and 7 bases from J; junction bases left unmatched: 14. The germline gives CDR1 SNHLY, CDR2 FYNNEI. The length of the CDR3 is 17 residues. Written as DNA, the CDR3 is TGTGCCAGCAGTGAATATTTTGGCGGGGGAAAAGTTAATGAGCAGTTCTTC. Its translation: CASSEYFGGGKVNEQFF.

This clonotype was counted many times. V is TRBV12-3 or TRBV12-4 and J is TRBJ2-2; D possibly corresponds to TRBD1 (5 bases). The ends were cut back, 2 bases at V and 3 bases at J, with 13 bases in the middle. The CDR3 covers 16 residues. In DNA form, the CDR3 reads TGTGCCAGCAGTTTACGTGGCAGGGCAGACACCGGGGAGCTGTTTTTT. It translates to CASSLRGRADTGELFF.

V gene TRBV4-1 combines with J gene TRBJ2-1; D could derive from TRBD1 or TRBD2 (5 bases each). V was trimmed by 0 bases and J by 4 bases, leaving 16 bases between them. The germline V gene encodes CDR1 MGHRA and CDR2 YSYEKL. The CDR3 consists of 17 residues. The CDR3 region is CASSQDEMGDWYNEQFF. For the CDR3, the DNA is TGCGCCAGCAGCCAAGATGAAATGGGGGATTGGTACAATGAGCAGTTCTTC.